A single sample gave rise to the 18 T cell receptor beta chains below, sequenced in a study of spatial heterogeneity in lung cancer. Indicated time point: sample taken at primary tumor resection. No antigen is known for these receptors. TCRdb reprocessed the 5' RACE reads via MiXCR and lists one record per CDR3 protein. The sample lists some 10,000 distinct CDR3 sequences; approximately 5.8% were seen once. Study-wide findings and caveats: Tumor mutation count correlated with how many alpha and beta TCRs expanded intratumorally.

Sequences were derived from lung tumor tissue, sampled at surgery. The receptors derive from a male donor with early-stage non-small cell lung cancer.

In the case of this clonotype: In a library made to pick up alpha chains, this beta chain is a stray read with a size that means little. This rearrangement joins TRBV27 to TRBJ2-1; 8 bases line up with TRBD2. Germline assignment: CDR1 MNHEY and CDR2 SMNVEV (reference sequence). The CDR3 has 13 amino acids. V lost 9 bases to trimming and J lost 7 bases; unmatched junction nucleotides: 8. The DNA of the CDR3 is TGTGCCAGGCCTACTAGCGGCCAAAATGAGCAGTTCTTC. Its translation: CARPTSGQNEQFF.

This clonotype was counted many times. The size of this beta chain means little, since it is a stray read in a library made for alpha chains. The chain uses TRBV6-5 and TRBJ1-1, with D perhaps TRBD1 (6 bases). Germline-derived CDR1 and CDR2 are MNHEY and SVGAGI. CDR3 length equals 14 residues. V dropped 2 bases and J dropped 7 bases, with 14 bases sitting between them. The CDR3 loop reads CASSYERDTGEAFF. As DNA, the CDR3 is TGTGCCAGCAGTTACGAACGGGACACCGGTGAAGCTTTCTTT.

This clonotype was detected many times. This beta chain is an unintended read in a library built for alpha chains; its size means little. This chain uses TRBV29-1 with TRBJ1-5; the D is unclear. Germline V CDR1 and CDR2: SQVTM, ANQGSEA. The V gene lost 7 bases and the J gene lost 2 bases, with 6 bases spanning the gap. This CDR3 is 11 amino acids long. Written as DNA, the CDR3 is TGCAGCGCGGGTCGCAATCAGCCCCAGCATTTT. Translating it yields CSAGRNQPQHF.

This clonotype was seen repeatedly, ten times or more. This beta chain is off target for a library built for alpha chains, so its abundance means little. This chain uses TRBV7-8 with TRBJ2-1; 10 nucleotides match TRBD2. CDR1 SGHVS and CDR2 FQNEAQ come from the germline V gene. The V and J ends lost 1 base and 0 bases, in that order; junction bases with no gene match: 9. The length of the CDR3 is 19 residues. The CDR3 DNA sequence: TGTGCCAGCAGCTTAGAAAGGCTAGCGGGAGTCGTCTCCTACAATGAGCAGTTCTTC. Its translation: CASSLERLAGVVSYNEQFF.

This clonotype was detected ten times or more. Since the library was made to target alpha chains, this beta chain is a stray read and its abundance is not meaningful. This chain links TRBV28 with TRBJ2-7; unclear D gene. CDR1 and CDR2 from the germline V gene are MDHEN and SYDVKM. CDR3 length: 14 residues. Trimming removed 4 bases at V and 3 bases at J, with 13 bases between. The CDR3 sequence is CASSSPLDDYEQYF. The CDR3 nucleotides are TGTGCCAGCAGTTCCCCCCTGGACGACTACGAGCAGTACTTC.

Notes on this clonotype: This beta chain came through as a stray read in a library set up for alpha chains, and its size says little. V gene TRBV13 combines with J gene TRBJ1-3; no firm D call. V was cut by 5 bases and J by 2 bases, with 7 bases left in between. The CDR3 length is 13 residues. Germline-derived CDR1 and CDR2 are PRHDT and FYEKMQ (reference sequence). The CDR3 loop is CASSPGTGNTIYF. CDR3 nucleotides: TGTGCCAGCAGCCCTGGAACTGGAAACACCATATATTTT.

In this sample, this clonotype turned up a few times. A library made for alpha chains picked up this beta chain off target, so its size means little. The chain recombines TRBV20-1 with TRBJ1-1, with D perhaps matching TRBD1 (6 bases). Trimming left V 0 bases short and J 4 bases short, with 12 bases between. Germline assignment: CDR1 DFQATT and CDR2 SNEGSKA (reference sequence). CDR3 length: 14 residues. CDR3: CSARDLQGVTEAFF. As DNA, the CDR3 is TGCAGTGCTAGAGATCTACAGGGAGTCACTGAAGCTTTCTTT.

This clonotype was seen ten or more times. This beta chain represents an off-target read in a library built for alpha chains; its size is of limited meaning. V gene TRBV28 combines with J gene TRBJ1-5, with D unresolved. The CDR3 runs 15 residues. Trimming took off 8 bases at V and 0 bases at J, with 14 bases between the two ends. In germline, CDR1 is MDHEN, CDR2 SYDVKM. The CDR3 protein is CASGLGSHSNQPQHF. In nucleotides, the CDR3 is TGTGCCAGCGGATTAGGTAGCCATAGCAATCAGCCCCAGCATTTT.

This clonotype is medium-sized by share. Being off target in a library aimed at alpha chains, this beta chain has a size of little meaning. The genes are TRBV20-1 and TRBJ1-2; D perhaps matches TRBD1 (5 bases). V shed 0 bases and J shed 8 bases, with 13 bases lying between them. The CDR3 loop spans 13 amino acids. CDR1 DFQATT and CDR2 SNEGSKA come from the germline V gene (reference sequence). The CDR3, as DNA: TGCAGTGCTAGAGATCCAGGGTCGCCAGGCTACACCTTC. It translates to CSARDPGSPGYTF.

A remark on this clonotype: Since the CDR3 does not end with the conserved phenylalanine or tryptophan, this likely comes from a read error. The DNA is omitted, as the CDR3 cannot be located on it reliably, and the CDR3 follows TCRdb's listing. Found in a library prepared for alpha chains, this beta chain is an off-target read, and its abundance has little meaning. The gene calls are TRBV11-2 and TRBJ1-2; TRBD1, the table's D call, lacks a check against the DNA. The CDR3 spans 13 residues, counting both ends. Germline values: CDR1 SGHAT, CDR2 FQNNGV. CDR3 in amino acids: CASSLKRDTLAVL.

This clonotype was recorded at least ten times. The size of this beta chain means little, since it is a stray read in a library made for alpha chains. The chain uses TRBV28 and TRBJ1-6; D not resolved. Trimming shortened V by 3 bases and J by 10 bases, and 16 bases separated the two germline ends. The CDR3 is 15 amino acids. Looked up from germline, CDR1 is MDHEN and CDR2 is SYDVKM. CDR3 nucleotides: TGTGCCAGCAGTTTCATCCAGGATCCTCACTCACCCCTCCACTTT. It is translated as CASSFIQDPHSPLHF.

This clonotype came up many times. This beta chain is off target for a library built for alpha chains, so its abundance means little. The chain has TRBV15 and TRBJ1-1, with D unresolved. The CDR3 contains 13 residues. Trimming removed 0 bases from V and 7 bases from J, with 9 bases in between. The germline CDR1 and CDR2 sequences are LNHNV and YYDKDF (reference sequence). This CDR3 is CATSREHGLEAFF. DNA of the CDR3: TGTGCCACCAGCAGAGAACACGGTCTTGAAGCTTTCTTT.

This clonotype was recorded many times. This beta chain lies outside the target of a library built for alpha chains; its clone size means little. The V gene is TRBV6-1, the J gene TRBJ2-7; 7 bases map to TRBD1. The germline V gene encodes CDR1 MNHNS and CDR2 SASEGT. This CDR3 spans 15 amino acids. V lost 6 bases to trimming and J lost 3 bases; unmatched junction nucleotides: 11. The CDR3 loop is CASRVGQLDHYEQYF. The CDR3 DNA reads TGTGCCAGCAGGGTGGGACAGTTGGACCACTACGAGCAGTACTTC.

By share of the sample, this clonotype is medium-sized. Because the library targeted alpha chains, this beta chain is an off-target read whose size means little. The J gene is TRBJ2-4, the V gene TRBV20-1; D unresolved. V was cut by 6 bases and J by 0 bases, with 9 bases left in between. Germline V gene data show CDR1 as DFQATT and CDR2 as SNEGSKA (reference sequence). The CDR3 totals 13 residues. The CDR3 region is CSAASLAKNIQYF. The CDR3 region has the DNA TGCAGTGCCGCATCCTTAGCCAAAAACATTCAGTACTTC.

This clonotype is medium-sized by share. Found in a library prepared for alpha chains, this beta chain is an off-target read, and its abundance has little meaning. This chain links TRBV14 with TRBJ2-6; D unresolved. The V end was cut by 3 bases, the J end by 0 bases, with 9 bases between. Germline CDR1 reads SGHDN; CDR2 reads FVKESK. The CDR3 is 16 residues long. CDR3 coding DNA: TGTGCCAGCAGCCACACCCTATTCTCTGGGGCCAACGTCCTGACTTTC. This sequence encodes CASSHTLFSGANVLTF.

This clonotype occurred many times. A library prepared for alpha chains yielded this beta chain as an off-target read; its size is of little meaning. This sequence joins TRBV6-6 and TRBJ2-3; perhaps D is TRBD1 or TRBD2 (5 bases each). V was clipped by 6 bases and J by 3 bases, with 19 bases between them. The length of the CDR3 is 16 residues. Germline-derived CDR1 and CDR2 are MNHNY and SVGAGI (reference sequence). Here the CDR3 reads CASSPSRAGVTDTQYF. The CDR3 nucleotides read TGTGCCAGCAGCCCCTCCAGGGCGGGCGTAACAGATACGCAGTATTTT.

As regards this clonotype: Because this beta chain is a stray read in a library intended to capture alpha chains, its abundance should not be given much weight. In DNA form, the CDR3 reads TGTGCCAGCAGTTCGGGATCGGCGGGTTCACCCCTCCACTTT. This encodes CASSSGSAGSPLHF. The chain is built from TRBV27 and TRBJ1-6; the D is unclear. V lost 4 bases and J 9 bases, leaving 13 bases between the germline ends. Germline lookup yields CDR1 MNHEY and CDR2 SMNVEV (reference sequence). The length of the CDR3 is 14 residues.

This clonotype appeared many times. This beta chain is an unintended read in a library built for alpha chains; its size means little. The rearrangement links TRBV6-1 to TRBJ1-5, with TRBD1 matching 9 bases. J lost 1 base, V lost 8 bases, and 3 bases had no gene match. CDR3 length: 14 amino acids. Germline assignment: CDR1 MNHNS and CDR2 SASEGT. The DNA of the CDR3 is TGTGCCAGCCACAGGGGGCCGAGCAATCAGCCCCAGCATTTT. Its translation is CASHRGPSNQPQHF.